These T cell receptor beta chains were read from a single sample in a study of control samples from healthy donors and cancer patients. The repertoire was sequenced with immunoSEQ multiplex PCR; TCRdb's copy has only in-frame clones and lacks some. Here the sample spans fewer than 200,000 clones, 90% being singletons. The sample taken for sequencing was blood. The receptors stem from a woman in her 50s in good health. The CDR3 runs from the conserved cysteine through the conserved F or W. Clone size is shown for a subset of rows, as once, few, many or a class of expanded clone.

v_call: TRBV19; j_call: TRBJ1-1; clone_size: NA; cdr3_aa: CASRLDRGNMNTEAFF
v_call: TRBV6-6; j_call: TRBJ2-1; clone_size: NA; cdr3_aa: CASRPWESSYNEQFF
v_call: TRBV4-1; j_call: TRBJ1-5; clone_size: NA; cdr3_aa: CASSQETSSIYPQHF
v_call: TRBV7-6; j_call: TRBJ1-3; clone_size: NA; cdr3_aa: CASSQQSYSGNTIYF
v_call: TRBV30; j_call: TRBJ2-7; clone_size: NA; cdr3_aa: CAWTSTGDFYEQYF
v_call: TRBV28; j_call: TRBJ1-2; clone_size: NA; cdr3_aa: CASSWSYNYGYTF
v_call: TRBV5-4; j_call: TRBJ2-5; clone_size: NA; cdr3_aa: CASSFPGGSETQYF
v_call: TRBV7-6; j_call: TRBJ2-7; clone_size: NA; cdr3_aa: CASSPTGGSSYEQYF
v_call: TRBV28; j_call: TRBJ2-7; clone_size: NA; cdr3_aa: CASSFARTIPTYEQYF
v_call: TRBV12-3/TRBV12-4; j_call: TRBJ1-1; clone_size: NA; cdr3_aa: CASSSQGVEAFF
v_call: TRBV28; j_call: TRBJ1-1; clone_size: NA; cdr3_aa: CASSLKGGPFF
v_call: TRBV11-2; j_call: TRBJ1-6; clone_size: once; cdr3_aa: CASSSQGPLHF
v_call: TRBV7-2; j_call: TRBJ2-7; clone_size: NA; cdr3_aa: CASLPRQNYYEQYF
v_call: TRBV5-6; j_call: TRBJ2-7; clone_size: NA; cdr3_aa: CASSPGTGAYEQYF
v_call: TRBV7-2; j_call: TRBJ1-4; clone_size: NA; cdr3_aa: CASSLTTARNEKLFF
v_call: TRBV18; j_call: TRBJ1-5; clone_size: NA; cdr3_aa: CASSPRTRGQGNQPQHF
v_call: TRBV5-4; j_call: TRBJ1-2; clone_size: few; cdr3_aa: CASSLDTNYGYTF
v_call: TRBV5-5; j_call: TRBJ2-1; clone_size: NA; cdr3_aa: CASSLEGPLYNEQFF
v_call: TRBV5-1; j_call: TRBJ1-2; clone_size: NA; cdr3_aa: CASSLPTGSGYGYTF
v_call: TRBV5-1; j_call: TRBJ1-2; clone_size: NA; cdr3_aa: CASSPSLGGYTF
v_call: TRBV29-1; j_call: TRBJ1-2; clone_size: NA; cdr3_aa: CSVGGDRGDYGYTF
v_call: TRBV28; j_call: TRBJ2-1; clone_size: once; cdr3_aa: CASSQDQDYNEQFF
v_call: TRBV6-4; j_call: TRBJ1-6; clone_size: NA; cdr3_aa: CASSEGGSNSPLHF
v_call: TRBV18; j_call: TRBJ1-3; clone_size: NA; cdr3_aa: CASSPRAEGNTIYF
v_call: TRBV6-4; j_call: TRBJ2-3; clone_size: NA; cdr3_aa: CASSEQEADTQYF
v_call: TRBV5-1; j_call: TRBJ1-3; clone_size: NA; cdr3_aa: CASSLGRGGNTIYF
v_call: TRBV11-3; j_call: TRBJ2-5; clone_size: NA; cdr3_aa: CASSFRASYQETQYF
v_call: TRBV2; j_call: TRBJ2-2; clone_size: NA; cdr3_aa: CASSELIGGAGELFF
v_call: TRBV6-2/TRBV6-3; j_call: TRBJ2-6; clone_size: NA; cdr3_aa: CASSYSGANVLTF
v_call: TRBV25-1; j_call: TRBJ1-5; clone_size: few; cdr3_aa: CASSDGTGHSGPQHF
v_call: TRBV11-2; j_call: TRBJ1-3; clone_size: few; cdr3_aa: CASRHDGGPGNTIYF
v_call: TRBV10-3; j_call: TRBJ1-4; clone_size: NA; cdr3_aa: CAISVNREGEKLFF
v_call: TRBV5-1; j_call: TRBJ1-6; clone_size: NA; cdr3_aa: CASGKYGTAADSPLHF
v_call: TRBV4-3; j_call: TRBJ2-3; clone_size: NA; cdr3_aa: CASSQEILAGTDTQYF
v_call: TRBV7-8; j_call: TRBJ1-1; clone_size: NA; cdr3_aa: CASSLAGRGIVGAFF
v_call: TRBV18; j_call: TRBJ1-1; clone_size: NA; cdr3_aa: CASSPWEGTAEAFF
v_call: TRBV20-1; j_call: TRBJ1-1; clone_size: NA; cdr3_aa: CSASSLPRGFF
v_call: TRBV7-9; j_call: TRBJ1-3; clone_size: NA; cdr3_aa: CASSLVGGSGNTIYF
v_call: TRBV28; j_call: TRBJ1-2; clone_size: NA; cdr3_aa: CASGNAQGANGYTF
v_call: TRBV9; j_call: TRBJ2-1; clone_size: NA; cdr3_aa: CASSEGLAGVNEQFF
v_call: TRBV15; j_call: TRBJ1-2; clone_size: NA; cdr3_aa: CATSRGQEAGYTF